The 8 T cell receptor beta chains below all came from one sample that was sequenced in a study of post-analysis software for immune sequencing data. Notes on the study in general: The five TRBV segments detected at higher frequency in patients than in controls included TRBV5-6, TRBV5-1 and TRBV20-1.

Each TCR beta cDNA library carried unique molecular identifiers. TCRdb itself ran the PCR reads through MiXCR, one entry per CDR3 protein. The sample lists 500,000 to 600,000 distinct CDR3 sequences; around 44% were seen once. No antigen has been identified for these receptors. Specimen: blood. Receptors were obtained from a girl aged 5 to 17 with multiple sclerosis.

V usage is TRBV5-1 and J usage is TRBJ1-2; 7 bases line up with TRBD1. There are 14 residues in the CDR3. The germline gives CDR1 SGHRS, CDR2 YFSETQ. The V segment lost 5 bases and the J segment 5 bases; nucleotides outside the gene matches: 9. CDR3 region: CASRSGTELYGYTF. The DNA for the CDR3 is TGCGCCAGCAGGTCTGGGACAGAGTTGTATGGCTACACCTTC.

The V and J genes are TRBV19 and TRBJ2-5; 8 bases line up with TRBD1. The J segment lost 4 bases and the V segment lost 5 bases, leaving 9 bases of the junction unmatched. This CDR3 is built from 15 residues. Germline V gene lookup returns CDR1 LNHDA and CDR2 SQIVND (reference sequence). DNA for the CDR3: TGTGCCAGTAGTGCCCAGACAGGGGTAGGAGAGACCCAGTACTTC. Translated, it gives CASSAQTGVGETQYF.

The chain links TRBV20-1 to TRBJ2-5, with 12 positions matching TRBD2. Trimming at V came to 6 bases and at J to 4 bases, leaving 6 bases not matched to a gene. CDR1 is DFQATT and CDR2 is SNEGSKA in the germline V gene (reference sequence). The CDR3 consists of 14 residues. The CDR3 DNA sequence: TGCAGTGCCATACTAGCGGGGGGCCCAGAGACCCAGTACTTC. It translates to CSAILAGGPETQYF.

There are a few counts of this clonotype. The chain carries TRBV6-5 and TRBJ1-1; the D is unclear. The CDR3 has 13 amino acids. Trimming shortened V by 4 bases and J by 4 bases, and 10 bases separated the two germline ends. Germline values: CDR1 MNHEY, CDR2 SVGAGI. CDR3 in DNA: TGTGCCAGCAGTTGGAGGGTGAGCACTGAAGCTTTCTTT. Residues: CASSWRVSTEAFF.

This clonotype was observed once. This CDR3 is missing its conserved last phenylalanine or tryptophan, likely due to a read error. This rearrangement joins TRBV6-4 to TRBJ2-6; D is uncertain. The germline V gene has CDR1 MRHNA and CDR2 SNTAGT. The CDR3 runs to 16 residues. The germline V and J ends were trimmed by 3 bases and 1 base, with 10 bases remaining between them. CDR3 sequence (DNA): TGTGCCAGCAGTGAAGGGCTCCGTTCTGGGGCCAACGTCCTGACTTGC. Amino acid sequence: CASSEGLRSGANVLTC.

This clonotype showed up just a few times. The chain couples TRBV5-1 to TRBJ1-2; D is ambiguous. CDR1 and CDR2 (germline): SGHRS, YFSETQ. The CDR3 contains 14 residues. V was trimmed by 0 bases and J by 8 bases, leaving 14 bases between them. Here the CDR3 reads CASSLGEGSRGYTF. The DNA of the CDR3 is TGCGCCAGCAGCTTGGGTGAAGGGTCTCGGGGCTACACCTTC. Filled out from reference TRBV5-1 and TRBJ1-2, the complete variable domain reads KAGVTQTPRYLIKTRGQQVTLSCSPISGHRSVSWYQQTPGQGLQFLFEYFSETQRNKGNFPGRFSGRQFSNSRSEMNVSTLELGDSALYLCASSLGEGSRGYTFGSGTRLTVV.

This clonotype has only one observation. The chain recombines TRBV28 with TRBJ1-2, with D possibly being TRBD1 (5 bases). Germline V gene data show CDR1 as MDHEN and CDR2 as SYDVKM. This CDR3 has 14 amino acids. The ends were cut back, 7 bases at V and 8 bases at J, with 20 bases in the middle. The CDR3 spells CASTLGRGARGYTF. DNA for the CDR3: TGTGCCAGCACCCTTGGTAGGGGTGCTCGCGGCTACACCTTC.

This clonotype was detected only a few times. The J gene is TRBJ2-7, the V gene TRBV12-3 or TRBV12-4, with 14 bases that match TRBD2. CDR3 size: 17 residues. Trimming cost V 5 bases and J 0 bases; bases outside gene matches: 6. Here the CDR3 reads CASSRTSGRRNSYEQYF. The CDR3 nucleotides are TGTGCCAGCAGTCGGACTAGCGGGAGGAGAAACTCCTACGAGCAGTACTTC.